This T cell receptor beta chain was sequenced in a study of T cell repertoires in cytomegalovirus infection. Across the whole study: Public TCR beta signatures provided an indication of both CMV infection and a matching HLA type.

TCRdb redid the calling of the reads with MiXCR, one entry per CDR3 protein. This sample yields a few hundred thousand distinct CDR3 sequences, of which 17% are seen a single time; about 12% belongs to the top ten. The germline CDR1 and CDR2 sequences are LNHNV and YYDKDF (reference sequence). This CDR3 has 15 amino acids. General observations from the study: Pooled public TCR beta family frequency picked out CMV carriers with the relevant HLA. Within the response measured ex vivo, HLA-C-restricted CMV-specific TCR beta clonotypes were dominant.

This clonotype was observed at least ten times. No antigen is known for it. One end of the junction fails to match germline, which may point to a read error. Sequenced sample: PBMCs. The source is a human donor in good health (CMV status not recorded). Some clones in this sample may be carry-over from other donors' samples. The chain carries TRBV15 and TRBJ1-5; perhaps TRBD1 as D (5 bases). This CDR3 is CATSRAGTAYQAQHF. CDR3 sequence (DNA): TGTGCCACCAGCAGGGCCGGGACTGCCTATCAGGCCCAGCATTTT.